This is a list of T cell receptor beta chains from one sample in a study of T cell responses to AZD1222 COVID-19 vaccine. Only in-frame clones appear in the TCRdb table, and some are missing; sequencing was by immunoSEQ multiplex PCR. The sample has 77,000 or so clones, approximately 90% seen once. The material sequenced was peripheral blood, taken 28 days after the second AZD1222 dose. These receptors came from an adult who received the AZD1222 COVID-19 vaccine. CDR3s include the opening cysteine and the closing phenylalanine or tryptophan. The order of the fields is CDR3 DNA, CDR3 protein, clone size, J gene, D gene, V gene. A D gene is named only where the DNA matches it firmly. Size tells how often a clone was seen (once, few, many) or the class of an expanded clone, and some rows leave it out.

CDR3nt: TGTGCCAGCAGTGAATCGGGCAGAGGGGATGAAAAACTGTTTTTT
CDR3aa: CASSESGRGDEKLFF
abundance: once
j_gene: TRBJ1-4
d_gene: -
v_gene: TRBV2

CDR3nt: TGTGCCAGCAGTTACTCGGGCAACCAAGAGACCCAGTACTTC
CDR3aa: CASSYSGNQETQYF
abundance: -
j_gene: TRBJ2-5
d_gene: -
v_gene: TRBV6-2/TRBV6-3

CDR3nt: TGTGCCAGCTCACGGTGGGCGGCTAGCGGGAACGATGAGCAGTTCTTC
CDR3aa: CASSRWAASGNDEQFF
abundance: -
j_gene: TRBJ2-1
d_gene: TRBD2
v_gene: TRBV18

CDR3nt: TGTGCCAGCAGCTTGATGGCACTCCCGGCCTATGGCTACACCTTC
CDR3aa: CASSLMALPAYGYTF
abundance: -
j_gene: TRBJ1-2
d_gene: -
v_gene: TRBV5-5

CDR3nt: TGTGCCAGCAGAGGAGCGCTACGGCCCTACAATGAGCAGTTCTTC
CDR3aa: CASRGALRPYNEQFF
abundance: -
j_gene: TRBJ2-1
d_gene: -
v_gene: TRBV3-1/TRBV3-2

CDR3nt: TGTGCCTGGAGTACAGGGGGCAAAGTCAAGGACATTCAGTACTTC
CDR3aa: CAWSTGGKVKDIQYF
abundance: once
j_gene: TRBJ2-4
d_gene: TRBD1
v_gene: TRBV30

CDR3nt: TGTGCCAGCAGCCAAGATTCTGGGGGGGGAATCTATGGCTACACCTTC
CDR3aa: CASSQDSGGGIYGYTF
abundance: once
j_gene: TRBJ1-2
d_gene: -
v_gene: TRBV3-1/TRBV3-2

CDR3nt: TGTGCCAGCAGCTTAGATTGGATCAATGAGCAGTTCTTC
CDR3aa: CASSLDWINEQFF
abundance: -
j_gene: TRBJ2-1
d_gene: -
v_gene: TRBV11-2

CDR3nt: TGTGCCAGCAGCGTAAATGGACTTGGAGGCACAGATACGCAGTATTTT
CDR3aa: CASSVNGLGGTDTQYF
abundance: -
j_gene: TRBJ2-3
d_gene: -
v_gene: TRBV9

CDR3nt: TGTGCCAGCAGTTACGGGGCTTCCGACACTGAAGCTTTCTTT
CDR3aa: CASSYGASDTEAFF
abundance: -
j_gene: TRBJ1-1
d_gene: -
v_gene: TRBV6-5

CDR3nt: TGTGCCAGCAGTTTCAGGCAGAACTATGGCTACACCTTC
CDR3aa: CASSFRQNYGYTF
abundance: -
j_gene: TRBJ1-2
d_gene: -
v_gene: TRBV12-3/TRBV12-4

CDR3nt: TGTGCCAGCAGCGTAGACGGGAGGGGCCCTGAAGCTTTCTTT
CDR3aa: CASSVDGRGPEAFF
abundance: -
j_gene: TRBJ1-1
d_gene: -
v_gene: TRBV9

CDR3nt: TGTGCCAGCAGCTTAGAGGGTACAGGTGGAAACACCATATATTTT
CDR3aa: CASSLEGTGGNTIYF
abundance: -
j_gene: TRBJ1-3
d_gene: -
v_gene: TRBV7-9

CDR3nt: TGTGCCAGTTCTCCCGGGACCCACACCGGGGAGCTGTTTTTT
CDR3aa: CASSPGTHTGELFF
abundance: -
j_gene: TRBJ2-2
d_gene: -
v_gene: TRBV19

CDR3nt: TGCAGCGCGGGCATCGGCTACACCTTC
CDR3aa: CSAGIGYTF
abundance: -
j_gene: TRBJ1-2
d_gene: -
v_gene: TRBV29-1

CDR3nt: TGTGCCAGCTCACCACCGCCAGGGAACACTGAAGCTTTCTTT
CDR3aa: CASSPPPGNTEAFF
abundance: -
j_gene: TRBJ1-1
d_gene: -
v_gene: TRBV18

CDR3nt: TGCGCCAGCAGCTTGTCCAGCTACAATGAGCAGTTCTTC
CDR3aa: CASSLSSYNEQFF
abundance: -
j_gene: TRBJ2-1
d_gene: -
v_gene: TRBV5-1

CDR3nt: TGCGCCAGCCGGTCGGCCCTAGCGGGGAGGGGGGAAGAGACCCAGTACTTC
CDR3aa: CASRSALAGRGEETQYF
abundance: -
j_gene: TRBJ2-5
d_gene: TRBD2
v_gene: TRBV5-1

CDR3nt: TGTGCCACCCAGATCCGGGAGGGAGGCACAGATACGCAGTATTTT
CDR3aa: CATQIREGGTDTQYF
abundance: few
j_gene: TRBJ2-3
d_gene: TRBD2
v_gene: TRBV6-6

CDR3nt: TGTGCCAGTTCTTTGGGCGGGCAGAATGAAAAACTGTTTTTT
CDR3aa: CASSLGGQNEKLFF
abundance: -
j_gene: TRBJ1-4
d_gene: -
v_gene: TRBV19

CDR3nt: TGTGCCGCCGGCGGGGGGAACACTGAAGCTTTCTTT
CDR3aa: CAAGGGNTEAFF
abundance: -
j_gene: TRBJ1-1
d_gene: -
v_gene: TRBV28

CDR3nt: TGTGCCAGCCAGCCGGCTCAGGGAGTTTTGGAAAAACTGTTTTTT
CDR3aa: CASQPAQGVLEKLFF
abundance: -
j_gene: TRBJ1-4
d_gene: -
v_gene: TRBV2

CDR3nt: TGTGCCAGCAGTTTACCCGAGAACACTGAAGCTTTCTTT
CDR3aa: CASSLPENTEAFF
abundance: -
j_gene: TRBJ1-1
d_gene: -
v_gene: TRBV28

CDR3nt: TGTGCCAGCAGCCCGACATTGGATACGCGTCCAACCATATATTTT
CDR3aa: CASSPTLDTRPTIYF
abundance: -
j_gene: TRBJ1-3
d_gene: -
v_gene: TRBV27

CDR3nt: TGTGCCAGCACCACGAGTTCCCGGGAGCAGTTCTTC
CDR3aa: CASTTSSREQFF
abundance: -
j_gene: TRBJ2-1
d_gene: -
v_gene: TRBV6-5

CDR3nt: TGTGCCAGCAGCTTGCTAGCGGGAGTCCAAGAGACCCAGTACTTC
CDR3aa: CASSLLAGVQETQYF
abundance: -
j_gene: TRBJ2-5
d_gene: TRBD2
v_gene: TRBV5-4

CDR3nt: TGTGCCAGCAGCGTAACGGGGGCGAGCAATCAGCCCCAGCATTTT
CDR3aa: CASSVTGASNQPQHF
abundance: -
j_gene: TRBJ1-5
d_gene: -
v_gene: TRBV9

CDR3nt: TGTGCCAGCAGCCAAGACCGGGCTCATGGCTACACCTTC
CDR3aa: CASSQDRAHGYTF
abundance: -
j_gene: TRBJ1-2
d_gene: -
v_gene: TRBV14

CDR3nt: TGTGCCATCAGTGAGTCAAGTCAGCCCCAGCATTTT
CDR3aa: CAISESSQPQHF
abundance: -
j_gene: TRBJ1-5
d_gene: -
v_gene: TRBV10-3

CDR3nt: TGTGCCAGCTCTCCTACCCTTACGGGGTCCACGGGAGAGACCCAGTACTTC
CDR3aa: CASSPTLTGSTGETQYF
abundance: -
j_gene: TRBJ2-5
d_gene: -
v_gene: TRBV18

CDR3nt: TGCAGCGTCGAGAAACAGGGGGCAGTGAACGAGCAGTACTTC
CDR3aa: CSVEKQGAVNEQYF
abundance: -
j_gene: TRBJ2-7
d_gene: TRBD1
v_gene: TRBV29-1

CDR3nt: TGTGCCAGCGAGCCGGGACAGGGAGGAGAGACCCAGTACTTC
CDR3aa: CASEPGQGGETQYF
abundance: -
j_gene: TRBJ2-5
d_gene: TRBD1
v_gene: TRBV10-3

CDR3nt: TGTGCCAGCAGTGAATCCCAGACAGGGGGCTTGCAGCCCCAGCATTTT
CDR3aa: CASSESQTGGLQPQHF
abundance: -
j_gene: TRBJ1-5
d_gene: TRBD1
v_gene: TRBV2

CDR3nt: TGTGCCAGCAGCCCGGGGCAGGGTCTTAGGGAGACCCAGTACTTC
CDR3aa: CASSPGQGLRETQYF
abundance: -
j_gene: TRBJ2-5
d_gene: -
v_gene: TRBV28

CDR3nt: TGTGCCAGCAGCTTACCGAGCTCCTACAATGAGCAGTTCTTC
CDR3aa: CASSLPSSYNEQFF
abundance: once
j_gene: TRBJ2-1
d_gene: -
v_gene: TRBV11-2

CDR3nt: TGCGCCAGCAGGGAGCAAGAGACCCAGTACTTC
CDR3aa: CASREQETQYF
abundance: -
j_gene: TRBJ2-5
d_gene: -
v_gene: TRBV10-2

CDR3nt: TGCGCCAGCAGCTTGGGGCCACCCAATGAGCAGTTCTTC
CDR3aa: CASSLGPPNEQFF
abundance: few
j_gene: TRBJ2-1
d_gene: -
v_gene: TRBV5-1

CDR3nt: TGTGCCAGCAGCCAGGACAGGGGGTGGGAGACCCAGTACTTC
CDR3aa: CASSQDRGWETQYF
abundance: -
j_gene: TRBJ2-5
d_gene: TRBD1
v_gene: TRBV3-1/TRBV3-2

CDR3nt: TGTGCCAGCAGCCTGGTAGAGAAGGAGACCCAGTACTTC
CDR3aa: CASSLVEKETQYF
abundance: -
j_gene: TRBJ2-5
d_gene: -
v_gene: TRBV6-5

CDR3nt: TGTGCCAGCAGCTTTAATACAGGGATCTCGGAGACCCAGTACTTC
CDR3aa: CASSFNTGISETQYF
abundance: -
j_gene: TRBJ2-5
d_gene: -
v_gene: TRBV7-3

CDR3nt: TGTGCCAGTAGCCCGGAGGGGCGGCCTATACCTTACGAGCAGTACTTC
CDR3aa: CASSPEGRPIPYEQYF
abundance: -
j_gene: TRBJ2-7
d_gene: -
v_gene: TRBV19

CDR3nt: TGTGCCAGCAGCTTATCTAGAACCAACAATGAGCAGTTCTTC
CDR3aa: CASSLSRTNNEQFF
abundance: -
j_gene: TRBJ2-1
d_gene: -
v_gene: TRBV7-9

CDR3nt: TGTGCCAGCAGGCTAGCGGGTGGCAGCGAGCAGTTCTTC
CDR3aa: CASRLAGGSEQFF
abundance: -
j_gene: TRBJ2-1
d_gene: TRBD2
v_gene: TRBV12-3/TRBV12-4